Listed here are 26 T cell receptor beta chains from one sample, sequenced in a study of T-cell reconstitution after alpha-beta-depleted transplantation in children. It was with unique molecular identifiers that the TCRbeta library was prepared. TCRdb reanalysed the PCR reads using MiXCR and keeps one entry per CDR3 protein. Of just over 950,000 distinct CDR3 sequences in the sample, around 30% were seen once. The sample in question was PBMCs, mostly from graft donor cells, obtained 360 days after TCRalphabeta/CD19-depleted stem cell transplant. These receptors came from a boy in the first two years of life who had a stem cell transplant for SCID, so the T cells may come from the graft donor.

The DNA for the CDR3 is TGTGCCAGCAGTAGGATCCCATTGAACACCGGGGAGCTGTTTTTT. It codes for CASSRIPLNTGELFF. This chain joins TRBV11-2 and TRBJ2-2; D ambiguous. The CDR3 has 15 residues. Germline values: CDR1 SGHAT, CDR2 FQNNGV. V was cut by 6 bases and J by 1 base, with 12 bases left in between.

This sequence joins TRBV5-1 and TRBJ2-5, with D tentatively TRBD1 or TRBD2 (5 bases each). Between the trimmed V and J ends, which lost 0 bases and 4 bases, there was a span of 19 bases. CDR3 length equals 17 residues. CDR1 SGHRS and CDR2 YFSETQ come from the germline V gene. The CDR3 sequence is CASSLAAGAGMVETQYF. CDR3 DNA sequence: TGCGCCAGCAGCTTGGCCGCCGGGGCTGGTATGGTAGAGACCCAGTACTTC.

The chain couples TRBV2 to TRBJ2-3, with TRBD1 identical over 7 bases. The CDR3 consists of 15 residues. Germline loops: CDR1 SNHLY, CDR2 FYNNEI. V shed 5 bases, J shed 0 bases, and the junction held 5 bases outside the gene matches. This CDR3 reads CASSKTGTSTDTQYF. CDR3 sequence (DNA): TGTGCCAGCAGTAAGACAGGGACCAGCACAGATACGCAGTATTTT.

J is TRBJ1-3 and V is TRBV9, with D possibly matching TRBD1 (6 bases). This CDR3 has 15 amino acids. Germline loops: CDR1 SGDLS, CDR2 YYNGEE. Trimming shortened V by 1 base and J by 1 base, and 9 bases separated the two germline ends. CDR3 sequence reads: CASSVTDRSGNTIYF. The CDR3 coding sequence is TGTGCCAGCAGCGTAACGGACAGATCTGGAAACACCATATATTTT.

CDR3 in DNA: TGTGCCAGCAAGAGGGGCGCCTACAATGAGCAGTTCTTC. Amino acids: CASKRGAYNEQFF. The V gene is TRBV27, the J gene TRBJ2-1; TRBD1 or TRBD2 may be the D gene (5 bases each). The V end was cut by 7 bases, the J end by 2 bases, with 9 bases between. CDR3 length: 13 amino acids. Germline V gives CDR1 MNHEY, CDR2 SMNVEV (reference sequence).

The chain carries TRBV7-9 and TRBJ1-2; D not certain. V was clipped by 2 bases and J by 1 base, with 14 bases between them. CDR1 SEHNR and CDR2 FQNEAQ come from the germline V gene (reference sequence). This CDR3 is built from 16 residues. The CDR3 here is CASSLWFENLNYGYTF. The CDR3 DNA is TGTGCCAGCAGCTTATGGTTTGAAAACCTTAACTATGGCTACACCTTC.

The CDR3: CASRTGLAGFDTQYF. The CDR3 DNA is TGTGCCAGCAGGACGGGACTAGCGGGGTTCGATACGCAGTATTTT. The rearrangement uses TRBV12-3 or TRBV12-4 and TRBJ2-3, with TRBD2 matching 13 bases. The length of the CDR3 is 15 residues. V lost 6 bases to trimming and J lost 6 bases; unmatched junction nucleotides: 6.

V gene TRBV20-1 combines with J gene TRBJ2-1, with TRBD2 identical over 7 bases. V dropped 7 bases and J dropped 6; count of bases not matched to a gene: 12. Germline V gene sequence: CDR1 DFQATT, CDR2 SNEGSKA (reference sequence). The CDR3 spans 14 residues. CDR3 protein: CSVSWRGRANEQFF. The CDR3 nucleotides are TGCAGTGTATCGTGGCGGGGGAGGGCCAATGAGCAGTTCTTC.

J is TRBJ2-5 and V is TRBV4-1; the D is unclear. The V end was cut by 1 base, the J end by 5 bases, with 11 bases between. CDR3 length: 14 residues. CDR1 and CDR2 from the germline V gene are MGHRA and YSYEKL. The CDR3 coding sequence is TGCGCCAGCAGCCAAGTATCGCTGGTTGAGACCCAGTACTTC. The encoded protein is CASSQVSLVETQYF.

This clonotype showed up many times. A read error is likely, as this CDR3 ends without the conserved phenylalanine or tryptophan. The limits of the CDR3 on the DNA are not certain, so only TCRdb's listed CDR3 is given. The V gene is TRBV20-1, the J gene TRBJ1-1; TRBD1, the table's D call, lacks a check against the DNA. Germline V CDR1 and CDR2: DFQATT, SNEGSKA (reference sequence). The CDR3 spans 9 residues, counting both ends. The CDR3 spells CSAPPVRGM.

This clonotype was observed a few times. The chain carries TRBV7-3 and TRBJ2-1; TRBD2 might be the D (6 bases). Germline CDR1 SGHTA, CDR2 FQGTGA. V lost 1 base to trimming and J lost 7 bases, with 11 bases between them. This CDR3 contains 14 residues. The CDR3 DNA reads TGTGCCAGCAGCTTAAGGGGGACTCAAAATGAGCAGTTCTTC. Amino acid sequence: CASSLRGTQNEQFF.

V is TRBV4-1 and J is TRBJ2-7; TRBD2 matches 8 bases. The V gene's germline CDR1 is MGHRA and CDR2 YSYEKL. V shed 0 bases and J 6 bases; nucleotides not matched to a gene: 13. The CDR3 spans 17 residues. The CDR3 loop is CASSQERIGAGASEQYF. CDR3 in DNA: TGCGCCAGCAGCCAAGAACGAATCGGAGCGGGGGCAAGCGAGCAGTACTTC.

The chain combines TRBV7-9 with TRBJ1-4, with D possibly TRBD1 on 5 matching bases. Germline CDR1 reads SEHNR; CDR2 reads FQNEAQ (reference sequence). CDR3 length: 14 residues. V was shortened by 5 bases and J by 4 bases, with 11 bases between the two germline ends. CDR3: CASSVRGRNEKLFF. Written as DNA, the CDR3 is TGTGCCAGCAGCGTTCGGGGCCGTAATGAAAAACTGTTTTTT.

This chain links TRBV7-9 with TRBJ2-3; 15 nucleotides align to TRBD2. Germline V gives CDR1 SEHNR, CDR2 FQNEAQ (reference sequence). CDR3 length equals 15 residues. This chain's CDR3 is CGSGTSGGPTDTQYF. CDR3 coding DNA: TGTGGATCTGGGACTAGCGGGGGGCCCACAGATACGCAGTATTTT.

Notes on this clonotype: One junction end disagrees with the germline gene, perhaps due to a read error. The chain joins TRBV29-1 to TRBJ2-3; maybe TRBD2 (5 bases). Germline loops: CDR1 SQVTM, CDR2 ANQGSEA. This CDR3 region has 14 residues. As DNA, the CDR3 is TGCAGCGTTGAGTACGGGGAGAGCACAGATACGGAGTATTTT. This encodes CSVEYGESTDTEYF.

This clonotype came up a few times. V is TRBV5-1 and J is TRBJ1-2; D is unclear. Germline V lookup: CDR1 SGHRS, CDR2 YFSETQ. Trimming took 4 bases from V and 4 from J, leaving 11 bases between them. CDR3 length: 13 residues. The CDR3 DNA reads TGCGCCAGCAGCGGTCCGAAACCCTATGGCTACACCTTC. It codes for CASSGPKPYGYTF.

V usage is TRBV10-3 and J usage is TRBJ2-1; TRBD1 matches at 7 bases. CDR1 ENHRY and CDR2 SYGVKD come from the germline V gene. This CDR3 has 14 residues. V was clipped by 10 bases and J by 6 bases; unmatched bases: 12. The DNA of the CDR3 is TGTGCCACCACGCCAGGACAGGCCCCCAATGAGCAGTTCTTC. Translation gives CATTPGQAPNEQFF.

This chain uses TRBV3-1 with TRBJ2-1; 10 bases map to TRBD2. Per the germline V gene, CDR1 is LGHDT and CDR2 is YNNKEL (reference sequence). This CDR3 has 15 residues. CDR3 in DNA: TGTGCTTCAGGAGCTAGCGGGGGATTAGGCAATGAGCAGTTCTTC. This gives the protein CASGASGGLGNEQFF.

This clonotype was seen a handful of times. This rearrangement joins TRBV5-1 to TRBJ2-3; maybe TRBD2 (7 bases). Germline V gene sequence: CDR1 SGHRS, CDR2 YFSETQ. CDR3 length equals 15 residues. Trimming pared 2 bases from V and 4 bases from J, leaving 14 bases between. Here the CDR3 reads CASSFSGGGPDTQYF. For the CDR3, the DNA is TGCGCCAGCAGCTTTTCAGGCGGGGGCCCAGATACGCAGTATTTT.

V usage is TRBV5-1 and J usage is TRBJ1-3, with TRBD1 identical over 9 bases. Germline loops: CDR1 SGHRS, CDR2 YFSETQ. The ends lost 6 bases at V and 1 base at J; junction bases unmatched: 5. The CDR3 covers 15 residues. This chain's CDR3 is CASISTGGSGNTIYF. DNA for the CDR3: TGCGCCAGCATCTCGACAGGGGGATCTGGAAACACCATATATTTT.

This sequence joins TRBV4-2 and TRBJ2-7; the D is unclear. V lost 3 bases, J lost 4 bases, and 19 bases lay in between. Germline loops: CDR1 LGHNA, CDR2 YNFKEQ. The CDR3 is 16 amino acids. The CDR3 bases are TGTGCCAGCAGCCAGGGGATTTTCGACCGGGCATACGAGCAGTACTTC. Protein: CASSQGIFDRAYEQYF.

The gene calls are TRBV10-3 and TRBJ1-1; no firm D call. The CDR3 length is 14 residues. Trimming took 2 bases from V and 0 from J, leaving 7 bases between them. CDR1 and CDR2 (germline): ENHRY, SYGVKD. CDR3 nucleotide sequence: TGTGCCATCAGTGAGAGCCATTTGAACACTGAAGCTTTCTTT. Protein: CAISESHLNTEAFF.

This sequence joins TRBV4-1 and TRBJ1-5, with 8 positions matching TRBD1. V shed 4 bases, J shed 5 bases, and the junction held 10 bases outside the gene matches. This CDR3 spans 16 amino acids. Germline CDR1 reads MGHRA; CDR2 reads YSYEKL. CDR3 sequence reads: CASSPREDRAHQPQHF. The CDR3 DNA is TGCGCCAGCAGCCCCAGGGAGGACAGGGCTCATCAGCCCCAGCATTTT.

The chain employs TRBV6-1 and TRBJ2-3, with D perhaps TRBD2 (6 bases). CDR1 and CDR2 from the germline V gene are MNHNS and SASEGT. V was clipped by 8 bases and J by 0 bases, with 24 bases between them. The CDR3 consists of 18 residues. The CDR3 loop is CASGGGSPDVPSTDTQYF. The CDR3 nucleotides are TGTGCCAGCGGTGGGGGGAGCCCCGACGTCCCTAGCACAGATACGCAGTATTTT.

This clonotype turned up a few times. The CDR3 DNA follows: TGCGCCAGCAGCTTGGGCGTGAGCACTGAAGCTTTCTTT. Its translation is CASSLGVSTEAFF. This rearrangement joins TRBV5-1 to TRBJ1-1; no clear D gene. Germline V gene sequence: CDR1 SGHRS, CDR2 YFSETQ. V was cut by 0 bases and J by 4 bases, with 7 bases left in between. The CDR3 consists of 13 residues.

This clonotype was counted only a few times. The chain carries TRBV29-1 and TRBJ2-7, with D perhaps TRBD1 (6 bases). Trimming took 3 bases from V and 6 from J, leaving 12 bases between them. This CDR3 spans 12 amino acids. Germline V lookup: CDR1 SQVTM, CDR2 ANQGSEA. The CDR3 coding sequence is TGCAGCGTTGATGGGTTAGGGGGCGAGCAGTACTTC. Protein sequence: CSVDGLGGEQYF.